A selection of T cell receptor beta chains follows, all from one sample in a study of cytomegalovirus exposure and HLA in healthy donors. Some clones are missing from TCRdb's copy, which holds only in-frame ones; the method was immunoSEQ multiplex PCR. In the table there are about 120,000 clones, 50% to 75% of which are singletons. The sequenced sample consisted of PBMCs. Receptors originate from a woman in her forties in good health and CMV-seropositive. CDR3s include the opening cysteine and the closing phenylalanine or tryptophan. Each record gives: V gene, D gene, clone size, J gene, CDR3 DNA, CDR3 protein. The D gene is left open where the match is weak. Clone size is shown for a subset of rows, as once, few, many or a class of expanded clone.

v_call: TRBV29-1
d_call: NA
clone_size: NA
j_call: TRBJ1-3
cdr3_nt: TGCAGCGTTGTCGAGGCGGACTCTGGAAACACCATATATTTT
cdr3_aa: CSVVEADSGNTIYF

v_call: TRBV5-1
d_call: NA
clone_size: NA
j_call: TRBJ2-1
cdr3_nt: TGCGCCAGCAGCTTGGCTAGCGATGAGCAGTTCTTC
cdr3_aa: CASSLASDEQFF

v_call: TRBV2
d_call: NA
clone_size: once
j_call: TRBJ1-2
cdr3_nt: TGTGCCAGCAGTGCCACCCGGGTGGATATTCTTGGCTACACCTTC
cdr3_aa: CASSATRVDILGYTF

v_call: TRBV15
d_call: TRBD1
clone_size: few
j_call: TRBJ2-2
cdr3_nt: TGTGCCACCAGCCCTGCGACAGGGTATTTGACCGGGGAGCTGTTTTTT
cdr3_aa: CATSPATGYLTGELFF

v_call: TRBV30
d_call: TRBD2
clone_size: NA
j_call: TRBJ2-1
cdr3_nt: TGTGCCTGGACCCTAGCGGGGGGAGACAATGAGCAGTTCTTC
cdr3_aa: CAWTLAGGDNEQFF

v_call: TRBV7-6
d_call: TRBD1
clone_size: NA
j_call: TRBJ1-5
cdr3_nt: TGTGCCAGCAGCTCGGGGACAGATAGCAATCAGCCCCAGCATTTT
cdr3_aa: CASSSGTDSNQPQHF

v_call: TRBV7-8
d_call: TRBD2
clone_size: once
j_call: TRBJ2-7
cdr3_nt: TGTGCCAGCAGCTCAATACTAGCGGGAGCGTTGAACGAGCAGTACTTC
cdr3_aa: CASSSILAGALNEQYF

v_call: TRBV7-9
d_call: NA
clone_size: NA
j_call: TRBJ2-6
cdr3_nt: TGTGCCAGCAGCCAAGGGGCAGGGGCCAACGTCCTGACTTTC
cdr3_aa: CASSQGAGANVLTF

v_call: TRBV13
d_call: TRBD2
clone_size: few
j_call: TRBJ2-5
cdr3_nt: TGTGCCAGCAGCTTAGGGAGCGCGGGGGGATTCCAAGAGACCCAGTACTTC
cdr3_aa: CASSLGSAGGFQETQYF

v_call: TRBV5-1
d_call: TRBD1
clone_size: few
j_call: TRBJ1-1
cdr3_nt: TGCGCCAGCAGCTTGGGTGACAGGGAGGATATCGCTGAAGCTTTCTTT
cdr3_aa: CASSLGDREDIAEAFF

v_call: TRBV5-1
d_call: TRBD1
clone_size: NA
j_call: TRBJ1-4
cdr3_nt: TGCGCCAGCAGCGTACAGGGGGCCGCTAATGAAAAACTGTTTTTT
cdr3_aa: CASSVQGAANEKLFF

v_call: TRBV6-7
d_call: TRBD1
clone_size: NA
j_call: TRBJ1-2
cdr3_nt: TGTGCCAGCAGTTATCCGGACAGGGTATCTATTAACTATGGCTACACCTTC
cdr3_aa: CASSYPDRVSINYGYTF

v_call: TRBV18
d_call: TRBD2
clone_size: NA
j_call: TRBJ2-1
cdr3_nt: TGTGCCAGCTCACCACTGAGGACTAGCGGGGATAGCTCCTACAATGAGCAGTTCTTC
cdr3_aa: CASSPLRTSGDSSYNEQFF

v_call: TRBV6-6
d_call: TRBD1
clone_size: once
j_call: TRBJ1-1
cdr3_nt: TGTGCCAGCAGATTCAGGGGGCGAGACACTGAAGCTTTCTTT
cdr3_aa: CASRFRGRDTEAFF

v_call: TRBV2
d_call: TRBD2
clone_size: NA
j_call: TRBJ2-1
cdr3_nt: TGTGCCAGCAGTGAACTAGCGGGGGGCATTAATGAGCAGTTCTTC
cdr3_aa: CASSELAGGINEQFF

v_call: TRBV27
d_call: TRBD2
clone_size: NA
j_call: TRBJ2-3
cdr3_nt: TGTGCCAGCAGTTTAGCGGGAGAACGGACAGATACGCAGTATTTT
cdr3_aa: CASSLAGERTDTQYF

v_call: TRBV5-1
d_call: NA
clone_size: NA
j_call: TRBJ2-2
cdr3_nt: TGCGCCAGCGTGCTTGGGGGGGCCGGGTCCGGGGAGCTGTTTTTT
cdr3_aa: CASVLGGAGSGELFF

v_call: TRBV5-1
d_call: NA
clone_size: few
j_call: TRBJ1-1
cdr3_nt: TGCGCCAGCAGCTTGGCGACACAATACACTGAAGCTTTCTTT
cdr3_aa: CASSLATQYTEAFF

v_call: TRBV21-1
d_call: NA
clone_size: NA
j_call: TRBJ2-3
cdr3_nt: TGTGCCAGCAGCCCCTCGGGCACAGATACGCAGTATTTT
cdr3_aa: CASSPSGTDTQYF

v_call: TRBV7-7
d_call: NA
clone_size: medium-sized
j_call: TRBJ2-7
cdr3_nt: TGTGCTAGCAGCTTAGTGGGGGCTGAAGAGCAGTACTTC
cdr3_aa: CASSLVGAEEQYF

v_call: TRBV11-2
d_call: NA
clone_size: NA
j_call: TRBJ2-4
cdr3_nt: TGTGCCAGCAGCTCCCCCCAGGGGTATTCCAAAAACATTCAGTACTTC
cdr3_aa: CASSSPQGYSKNIQYF

v_call: TRBV19
d_call: TRBD1
clone_size: NA
j_call: TRBJ1-1
cdr3_nt: TGTGCCAGTACCCTCAGGACAGGGGGGAACACTGAAGCTTTCTTT
cdr3_aa: CASTLRTGGNTEAFF

v_call: TRBV7-2
d_call: NA
clone_size: NA
j_call: TRBJ1-1
cdr3_nt: TGTGCCAGCAGCTCGGACAGTCCCACTGAAGCTTTCTTT
cdr3_aa: CASSSDSPTEAFF

v_call: TRBV9
d_call: NA
clone_size: NA
j_call: TRBJ2-7
cdr3_nt: TGTGCCAGCAGCGTAGAGGAAGGGGCGGAGCAGTACTTC
cdr3_aa: CASSVEEGAEQYF

v_call: TRBV4-1
d_call: NA
clone_size: NA
j_call: TRBJ2-6
cdr3_nt: TGCGCCAGCAGCCAAGTTGGAGACTCTGGGGCCAACGTCCTGACTTTC
cdr3_aa: CASSQVGDSGANVLTF

v_call: TRBV2
d_call: NA
clone_size: NA
j_call: TRBJ2-1
cdr3_nt: TGTGCCAGCAGTGAGATGGGAGTGATGAGGTACAATGAGCAGTTCTTC
cdr3_aa: CASSEMGVMRYNEQFF

v_call: TRBV6-1
d_call: TRBD1
clone_size: NA
j_call: TRBJ1-4
cdr3_nt: TGTGCCAGCGGCCGACAGGGCTCTAGTGAAAAACTGTTTTTT
cdr3_aa: CASGRQGSSEKLFF

v_call: TRBV6-5
d_call: NA
clone_size: NA
j_call: TRBJ1-1
cdr3_nt: TGTGCCAGCAGTTACGGCACCAGGTCCATGAACACTGAAGCTTTCTTT
cdr3_aa: CASSYGTRSMNTEAFF

v_call: TRBV13
d_call: NA
clone_size: NA
j_call: TRBJ1-5
cdr3_nt: TGTGCCAGCAGCCCCGGGAGGGGTCAGCCCCAGCATTTT
cdr3_aa: CASSPGRGQPQHF

v_call: TRBV6-1
d_call: NA
clone_size: once
j_call: TRBJ1-6
cdr3_nt: TGTGCCACGAATGAAGAACTCTATAATTCACCCCTCCACTTT
cdr3_aa: CATNEELYNSPLHF

v_call: TRBV5-1
d_call: TRBD2
clone_size: NA
j_call: TRBJ2-5
cdr3_nt: TGCGCCAGCAGCCTGCCAGGGACTAGCGGCGTCGAGACCCAGTACTTC
cdr3_aa: CASSLPGTSGVETQYF

v_call: TRBV6-6
d_call: TRBD2
clone_size: few
j_call: TRBJ2-2
cdr3_nt: TGTGCCAGCAGTTTGCGGGAGGGGACCGGGGAGCTGTTTTTT
cdr3_aa: CASSLREGTGELFF

v_call: TRBV2
d_call: TRBD1
clone_size: NA
j_call: TRBJ1-4
cdr3_nt: TGTGCCAGCACCCTTACAGGGGGAGTCGAAAAACTGTTTTTT
cdr3_aa: CASTLTGGVEKLFF

v_call: TRBV15
d_call: NA
clone_size: NA
j_call: TRBJ2-1
cdr3_nt: TGTGCCACCAGCAGAGTTTTTAACGGAGGCGACTACAATGAGCAGTTCTTC
cdr3_aa: CATSRVFNGGDYNEQFF

v_call: TRBV5-1
d_call: NA
clone_size: NA
j_call: TRBJ1-2
cdr3_nt: TGCGCCAGCAGCTTGGCCGACTCCTATGGCTACACCTTC
cdr3_aa: CASSLADSYGYTF

v_call: TRBV19
d_call: NA
clone_size: few
j_call: TRBJ1-5
cdr3_nt: TGTGCCAGTCAAATTAACGTAGTTAGCAATCAGCCCCAGCATTTT
cdr3_aa: CASQINVVSNQPQHF

v_call: TRBV7-9
d_call: NA
clone_size: NA
j_call: TRBJ2-3
cdr3_nt: TGTGCCAGCAGCTCCGGACTCAGCACAGATACGCAGTATTTT
cdr3_aa: CASSSGLSTDTQYF

v_call: TRBV28
d_call: NA
clone_size: few
j_call: TRBJ1-2
cdr3_nt: TGTGCCAGCAGTTTCACCAGGAACTATGGCTACACCTTC
cdr3_aa: CASSFTRNYGYTF

v_call: TRBV5-1
d_call: TRBD1
clone_size: few
j_call: TRBJ2-2
cdr3_nt: TGCGCCAGCATTCCGGGACAGGTGGACACCGGGGAGCTGTTTTTT
cdr3_aa: CASIPGQVDTGELFF

v_call: TRBV28
d_call: TRBD2
clone_size: once
j_call: TRBJ2-2
cdr3_nt: TGTGCCAGCAGTTTAGGGGGGGTGAACACCGGGGAGCTGTTTTTT
cdr3_aa: CASSLGGVNTGELFF

v_call: TRBV28
d_call: NA
clone_size: NA
j_call: TRBJ2-5
cdr3_nt: TGTGCCAGCAGTTTTCCTGCACTAGAGACCCAGTACTTC
cdr3_aa: CASSFPALETQYF

v_call: TRBV4-1
d_call: NA
clone_size: once
j_call: TRBJ1-2
cdr3_nt: TGCGCCAGCAGCCAAGAGTCAGGGAACGGCTACCCCTTC
cdr3_aa: CASSQESGNGYPF

v_call: TRBV4-2
d_call: TRBD1
clone_size: NA
j_call: TRBJ1-2
cdr3_nt: TGTGCCAGCAGCCCCCGGGACAGGGAATATGGCTACACCTTC
cdr3_aa: CASSPRDREYGYTF

v_call: TRBV28
d_call: TRBD1
clone_size: once
j_call: TRBJ1-5
cdr3_nt: TGTGCCAGCAGAGAGACAGGGGACAACAATCAGCCCCAGCATTTT
cdr3_aa: CASRETGDNNQPQHF

v_call: TRBV9
d_call: TRBD1
clone_size: NA
j_call: TRBJ2-2
cdr3_nt: TGTGCCAGCAGCGCTACAGGGGAACCCGGGGAGCTGTTTTTT
cdr3_aa: CASSATGEPGELFF

v_call: TRBV19
d_call: NA
clone_size: NA
j_call: TRBJ1-1
cdr3_nt: TGTGCCAGTATTCCCCCCAGACGGGAGTTCACTGAAGCTTTCTTT
cdr3_aa: CASIPPRREFTEAFF

v_call: TRBV7-6
d_call: TRBD1
clone_size: NA
j_call: TRBJ2-7
cdr3_nt: TGTGCCAGCAGCTTAGGAGGACAGGGAGCGTACGAGCAGTACTTC
cdr3_aa: CASSLGGQGAYEQYF

v_call: TRBV6-1
d_call: NA
clone_size: NA
j_call: TRBJ1-2
cdr3_nt: TGTGCCAGCAGTGAACAACCCCAGGGAAATGGCTACACCTTC
cdr3_aa: CASSEQPQGNGYTF

v_call: TRBV7-9
d_call: TRBD1
clone_size: NA
j_call: TRBJ1-4
cdr3_nt: TGTGCCAGCAGGCTTACTGCGACAGGGGGAGAACTGTTTTTT
cdr3_aa: CASRLTATGGELFF

v_call: TRBV6-5
d_call: NA
clone_size: NA
j_call: TRBJ1-6
cdr3_nt: TGTGCCAGCAGTTGCTCAGACAGGAGAAATTCACCCCTCCACTTT
cdr3_aa: CASSCSDRRNSPLHF

v_call: TRBV19
d_call: NA
clone_size: NA
j_call: TRBJ1-1
cdr3_nt: TGTGCCAGTAGTGGAAGGTCGGGCACTGAAGCTTTCTTT
cdr3_aa: CASSGRSGTEAFF

v_call: TRBV30
d_call: NA
clone_size: few
j_call: TRBJ1-3
cdr3_nt: TGTGCCTGGAGTCAAGGGACACGGAACACCATATATTTT
cdr3_aa: CAWSQGTRNTIYF